This passage covers 28 T cell receptor beta chains from one sample sequenced in a study of beta chain features in type 1 diabetes listed by TCRdb under 2018. The receptor library was made with the immunoSEQ multiplex PCR assay. The High Capacity cDNA Reverse Transcription Kit was used to reverse transcribe all of the isolated RNA, meaning that expressed TCRB transcripts were what got sequenced. Not all clones reach the TCRdb copy of this immuneACCESS table, which keeps in-frame sequences only. Checked studies attribute under half of the gap to unresolved V genes and leave the rest unexplained. The sample profile shows about 340,000 clones; 9.3% of them were found once. Of the sample, roughly 1% falls within the top ten clones. On the study overall, not on this receptor specifically: A moderate but significant shortening of TCRB CDR3 length was observed in type 1 diabetes patients in all four CD4+ subsets.

Their cognate antigens are unknown. Sequenced input: central memory CD4+ T cells from blood. Receptors originate from a man between 25 and 39 years old with type 1 diabetes.

This clone has just a few counts. The V call is TRBV30, the J call TRBJ2-3, with a tentative D call TRBD1 (5 bases). The length of the CDR3 is 14 residues. The germline V gene encodes CDR1 GTSNPN and CDR2 SVGIG (reference sequence). V was shortened by 1 base and J by 6 bases, with 14 bases between the two germline ends. Here the CDR3 DNA reads TGTGCCTGGAGTGGGGGCTCGGTCACGGATACGCAGTATTTT. Its protein is CAWSGGSVTDTQYF.

This clone was recorded a few times. The rearrangement uses TRBV29-1 and TRBJ2-5; 9 bases fit TRBD1. Germline V CDR1 and CDR2: SQVTM, ANQGSEA. This CDR3 spans 13 amino acids. J gave up 3 bases and V 7 bases, and 6 bases lay outside the gene matches. The CDR3 loop reads CSAIGTGKETQYF. The CDR3 DNA reads as TGCAGCGCCATCGGGACAGGGAAAGAGACCCAGTACTTC.

This clone showed up just a few times. CDR3 region: CASSSGSWSSYEQYF. The CDR3 nucleotides read TGTGCCAGCAGCTCCGGAAGCTGGAGCTCCTACGAGCAGTACTTC. The chain joins TRBV28 to TRBJ2-7, with D hard to call. The V gene's germline CDR1 is MDHEN and CDR2 SYDVKM. V dropped 6 bases and J dropped 0 bases, with 15 bases sitting between them. The CDR3 runs 15 residues.

In this sample, this clone turned up a few times. The chain carries TRBV10-3 and TRBJ1-2, with D possibly TRBD1 on 5 matching bases. Germline lookup yields CDR1 ENHRY and CDR2 SYGVKD. V was trimmed by 2 bases and J by 9 bases, leaving 7 bases between them. The CDR3 covers 11 residues. CDR3 sequence: CAISEGGSYTF. CDR3 DNA sequence: TGTGCCATCAGTGAGGGGGGAAGCTACACCTTC.

This chain uses TRBV4-1 with TRBJ1-6; perhaps TRBD1 as D (5 bases). The CDR3 consists of 16 residues. Trimming removed 0 bases from V and 6 bases from J, with 12 bases in between. Germline lookup yields CDR1 MGHRA and CDR2 YSYEKL. CDR3 region: CASSQEGTPFNSPLHF. The CDR3 bases are TGCGCCAGCAGCCAAGAGGGGACTCCCTTTAATTCACCCCTCCACTTT.

This clone was counted only a few times. The rearrangement uses TRBV29-1 and TRBJ1-2; D is undetermined. Germline CDR1 SQVTM, CDR2 ANQGSEA. The CDR3 sequence is 12 residues long. V was pared by 7 bases and J by 4 bases, with 13 bases between. DNA of the CDR3: TGCAGCGCGAAGAGGGAAGCCTATGGCTACACCTTC. Protein sequence: CSAKREAYGYTF.

This clone occurred a few times. The genes are TRBV19 and TRBJ1-3; no clear D gene. V was shortened by 3 bases and J by 4 bases, with 13 bases between the two germline ends. Germline values: CDR1 LNHDA, CDR2 SQIVND (reference sequence). This CDR3 is built from 15 residues. CDR3 bases: TGTGCCAGTAGTATTAGAGCGGCGGGAGGAAACACCATATATTTT. Translated: CASSIRAAGGNTIYF.

This clone was found a few times. V usage is TRBV27 and J usage is TRBJ1-5, with 9 bases identical to TRBD1. This CDR3 has 15 amino acids. Trimming took 5 bases from V and 2 from J; bases not matched to a gene: 4. CDR1 is MNHEY, CDR2 SMNVEV, per germline (reference sequence). CDR3 residues: CASSARTGGNQPQHF. The CDR3 coding sequence is TGTGCCAGCAGTGCGAGGACAGGGGGCAATCAGCCCCAGCATTTT.

This clone was picked up many times. The CDR3 DNA reads TGCGCCAGCAGCACGAGGACAGGGAAGGATGAAGCTTTCTTT. Translated, it gives CASSTRTGKDEAFF. The genes are TRBV5-1 and TRBJ1-1; TRBD1 agrees at 8 bases. The V gene end was trimmed by 4 bases and the J gene end by 7 bases; junction bases not matched to a gene: 9. This CDR3 is 14 amino acids long. Germline values: CDR1 SGHRS, CDR2 YFSETQ. The variable domain in full, completed from reference TRBV5-1 and TRBJ1-1, reads KAGVTQTPRYLIKTRGQQVTLSCSPISGHRSVSWYQQTPGQGLQFLFEYFSETQRNKGNFPGRFSGRQFSNSRSEMNVSTLELGDSALYLCASSTRTGKDEAFFGQGTRLTVV.

Concerning this clone itself: The identical CDR3 is also encoded by other nucleotide sequences in the sample. V is TRBV2 and J is TRBJ1-1; TRBD1 matches at 8 bases. This CDR3 has 13 amino acids. Trimming took 4 bases from V and 3 from J; bases not matched to a gene: 1. Germline CDR1 SNHLY, CDR2 FYNNEI. For the CDR3, the DNA is TGTGCCAGCAGTGTGGACAGGGACACTGAAGCTTTCTTT. It is translated as CASSVDRDTEAFF.

The V gene is TRBV28, the J gene TRBJ2-4; no firm D call. V was cut by 3 bases and J by 0 bases, with 3 bases left in between. The CDR3 spans 13 residues. The germline CDR1 and CDR2 sequences are MDHEN and SYDVKM. DNA for the CDR3: TGTGCCAGCAGTTTGGGAGCCAAAAACATTCAGTACTTC. This encodes CASSLGAKNIQYF.

This chain links TRBV18 with TRBJ2-7, with TRBD1 matching 10 bases. With V trimmed by 1 base and J by 2 bases, 5 bases remained unmatched. Per the germline V gene, CDR1 is KGHSH and CDR2 is LQKENI. The length of the CDR3 is 16 residues. DNA for the CDR3: TGTGCCAGCTCACCACTCCGGGACAGGGGACCCTACGAGCAGTACTTC. It yields the protein CASSPLRDRGPYEQYF.

This clone has more than one count but fewer than ten. The sample carries other DNA sequences with the same CDR3. V and J are TRBV30 and TRBJ1-6; the match to TRBD1 covers 10 bases. The CDR3 has 14 amino acids. CDR1 is GTSNPN, CDR2 SVGIG, per germline (reference sequence). V gave up 3 bases and J gave up 5 bases; unmatched junction bases: 1. The CDR3: CAWRGQGNNSPLHF. The DNA for the CDR3 is TGTGCCTGGAGGGGACAGGGGAATAATTCACCCCTCCACTTT.

The gene calls are TRBV4-3 and TRBJ2-3; either TRBD1 or TRBD2 may supply D (5 bases each). The CDR3 has 17 residues. Trimming took off 0 bases at V and 0 bases at J, with 13 bases between the two ends. Looked up from germline, CDR1 is LGHNA and CDR2 is YSLEER. This CDR3 is CASSQDYGTASTDTQYF. The CDR3 region has the DNA TGCGCCAGCAGCCAAGATTATGGGACGGCTAGCACAGATACGCAGTATTTT.

This clone occurred a few times. Other nucleotide sequences from this sample produce the same CDR3. The chain links TRBV5-1 to TRBJ1-5, with D uncertain. Germline-derived CDR1 and CDR2 are SGHRS and YFSETQ. V was cut by 0 bases and J by 4 bases, with 11 bases left in between. This CDR3 has 15 residues. As DNA, the CDR3 is TGCGCCAGCAGCTTGGAAGGCCTTTCTAATCAGCCCCAGCATTTT. Protein sequence: CASSLEGLSNQPQHF. The complete variable domain, with remaining parts taken from reference TRBV5-1 and TRBJ1-5, reads KAGVTQTPRYLIKTRGQQVTLSCSPISGHRSVSWYQQTPGQGLQFLFEYFSETQRNKGNFPGRFSGRQFSNSRSEMNVSTLELGDSALYLCASSLEGLSNQPQHFGDGTRLSIL.

As to this clone: Other DNA sequences from this sample encode an identical CDR3 as well. The chain joins TRBV7-2 to TRBJ1-1; D is undetermined. This CDR3 spans 13 amino acids. Trimming stripped 5 bases from V and 4 bases from J, with 11 bases between. Germline lookup yields CDR1 SGHTA and CDR2 FQGNSA. This CDR3 is CASSPIRGTEAFF. CDR3 DNA sequence: TGTGCCAGCAGCCCGATCCGGGGCACTGAAGCTTTCTTT.

This chain joins TRBV7-2 and TRBJ2-5, with no clear D. The CDR3 spans 16 residues. The germline CDR1 and CDR2 sequences are SGHTA and FQGNSA. V was pared by 3 bases and J by 1 base, with 15 bases between. The chain's CDR3 is CASSFQHNTFQETQYF. CDR3 bases: TGTGCCAGCAGCTTTCAGCACAACACCTTCCAAGAGACCCAGTACTTC. The variable domain in full, with the rest retrieved from reference TRBV7-2 and TRBJ2-5, is GAGVSQSPSNKVTEKGKDVELRCDPISGHTALYWYRQSLGQGLEFLIYFQGNSAPDKSGLPSDRFSAERTGGSVSTLTIQRTQQEDSAVYLCASSFQHNTFQETQYFGPGTRLLVL.

The chain carries TRBV28 and TRBJ1-2; TRBD1 matches 10 bases. This CDR3 contains 13 residues. V gave up 5 bases and J gave up 8 bases; unmatched junction bases: 5. Germline V gene sequence: CDR1 MDHEN, CDR2 SYDVKM. The CDR3 coding sequence is TGTGCCAGCAGTGAGGACAGGGGGTGGGGCTACACCTTC. This gives the protein CASSEDRGWGYTF.

The CDR3 nucleotides read TGTGCCAGCTCACCACAAGGCAGGGGGCGAGGAAACTATGGCTACACCTTC. Residues: CASSPQGRGRGNYGYTF. The genes are TRBV18 and TRBJ1-2; 8 bases align to TRBD1. The junction had 9 bases not matched to a gene; V was cut back by 1 base and J by 2 bases. The CDR3 has 17 residues. The germline V gene has CDR1 KGHSH and CDR2 LQKENI.

A few counts support this clone. The V and J genes are TRBV4-3 and TRBJ1-6, with D maybe TRBD1 (6 bases). Deletions cut 2 bases from V and 0 bases from J, with 8 bases between. The CDR3 sequence is 16 residues long. The V gene's germline CDR1 is LGHNA and CDR2 YSLEER. The CDR3 sequence is CASSQSDSSYNSPLHF. CDR3 in DNA: TGCGCCAGCAGCCAATCGGACAGCTCCTATAATTCACCCCTCCACTTT.

This clone was found a few times. The CDR3 nucleotides are TGTGCCAGCAGCTTCCAGGGAGGAGAGACCCAGTACTTC. Residues: CASSFQGGETQYF. The chain employs TRBV13 and TRBJ2-5, with D perhaps TRBD2 (6 bases). The CDR3 loop spans 13 amino acids. V lost 3 bases, J lost 4 bases, and 9 bases lay in between. Germline V gives CDR1 PRHDT, CDR2 FYEKMQ (reference sequence).

The chain uses TRBV15 and TRBJ2-7; D possibly corresponds to TRBD1 (5 bases). V was trimmed by 3 bases and J by 0 bases, leaving 15 bases between them. Germline CDR1 LNHNV, CDR2 YYDKDF (reference sequence). The CDR3 loop spans 16 amino acids. CDR3 nucleotides: TGTGCCACCAGCAGTGGCTTAGGGGCCCTCTCCTACGAGCAGTACTTC. Its translation: CATSSGLGALSYEQYF.

The gene calls are TRBV11-2 and TRBJ2-7, with D unclear. V was clipped by 2 bases and J by 4 bases, with 6 bases between them. Germline V gene sequence: CDR1 SGHAT, CDR2 FQNNGV. This CDR3 region has 12 residues. The CDR3 loop reads CASSLSGYEQYF. CDR3 DNA: TGTGCCAGCAGCTTATCTGGGTACGAGCAGTACTTC.

The sample holds a few counts of this clone. The chain combines TRBV7-8 with TRBJ2-5; D is ambiguous. V was cut by 3 bases and J by 5 bases, with 7 bases left in between. CDR1 is SGHVS, CDR2 FQNEAQ, per germline. The CDR3 sequence is 12 residues long. CDR3 DNA sequence: TGTGCCAGCAGCTTTTATTGGGAGACCCAGTACTTC. Amino acid sequence: CASSFYWETQYF.

As regards this clone: The same CDR3 can be traced to other DNA sequences in this sample. The chain links TRBV7-2 to TRBJ1-5; 10 bases line up with TRBD1. Germline V CDR1 and CDR2: SGHTA, FQGNSA. J was trimmed by 0 bases and V by 5 bases; bases with no gene match: 1. CDR3 length: 15 residues. The CDR3 nucleotides read TGTGCCAGCAGCCGGGACAGGGGTAGCAATCAGCCCCAGCATTTT. Translation gives CASSRDRGSNQPQHF.

This clone was seen more than once but under ten times. The chain couples TRBV5-5 to TRBJ1-1; 8 nucleotides match TRBD1. The CDR3 runs 15 residues. Per germline, CDR1 SGHKS and CDR2 YYEKEE (reference sequence). The junction had 9 bases not matched to a gene; V was cut back by 4 bases and J by 4 bases. The CDR3 DNA reads as TGTGCCAGCAGCAACAAGGACAGGGCGGGCACTGAAGCTTTCTTT. Protein product: CASSNKDRAGTEAFF.

This clone has a handful of counts. The V gene is TRBV4-2, the J gene TRBJ1-2; tentative D call: TRBD1 (6 bases). This CDR3 contains 14 residues. Germline V gene sequence: CDR1 LGHNA, CDR2 YNFKEQ. The V gene lost 0 bases and the J gene lost 7 bases, with 12 bases spanning the gap. CDR3 DNA: TGTGCCAGCAGCCAAGAAACAGGGCTTCTTGGCTACACCTTC. Amino acids: CASSQETGLLGYTF.

The rearrangement uses TRBV11-3 and TRBJ2-3, with D uncertain. The V gene lost 4 bases and the J gene lost 2 bases, with 4 bases spanning the gap. This CDR3 is built from 12 residues. Germline V CDR1 and CDR2: SGHNT, YENEEA. CDR3 sequence reads: CASSYHTDTQYF. The CDR3 DNA sequence: TGTGCCAGCAGCTATCACACAGATACGCAGTATTTT. The full variable domain, rest sourced from reference TRBV11-3 and TRBJ2-3, is EAGVVQSPRYKIIEKKQPVAFWCNPISGHNTLYWYLQNLGQGPELLIRYENEEAVDDSQLPKDRFSAERLKGVDSTLKIQPAELGDSAVYLCASSYHTDTQYFGPGTRLTVL.